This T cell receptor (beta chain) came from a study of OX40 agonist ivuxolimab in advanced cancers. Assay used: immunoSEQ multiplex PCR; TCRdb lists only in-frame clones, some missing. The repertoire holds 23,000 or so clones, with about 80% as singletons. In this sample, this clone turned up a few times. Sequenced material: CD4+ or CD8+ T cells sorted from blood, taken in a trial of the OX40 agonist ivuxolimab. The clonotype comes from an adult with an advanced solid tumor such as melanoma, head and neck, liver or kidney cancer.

The CDR3 nucleotides read TGCGCCAGCAGCTCCAGTCCAGGGACTGAAGCTTTCTTT. Encoded protein: CASSSSPGTEAFF. J is TRBJ1-1 and V is TRBV5-1; a possible D gene is TRBD1 (5 bases). The CDR3 totals 13 residues. Germline-derived CDR1 and CDR2 are SGHRS and YFSETQ. V was trimmed by 3 bases and J by 5 bases, leaving 11 bases between them.